Following are 25 T cell receptor beta chains from one sample sequenced in a study of response to subunit inactivated influenza vaccine. TCRdb called the RT-PCR reads again in MiXCR, with one record for every CDR3 protein. This sample carries more than 450,000 distinct CDR3 sequences, 12% of them seen once, and the ten largest clones take 10%. The sample in question was PBMCs from blood, obtained on the day of vaccination. These receptors all stem from a man aged 50-59 years who received an inactivated influenza vaccine.

This chain connects TRBV29-1 to TRBJ2-7; D may be TRBD2 (5 bases). The V end was cut by 4 bases, the J end by 2 bases, with 9 bases between. CDR1 SQVTM and CDR2 ANQGSEA come from the germline V gene. The CDR3 runs 12 residues. CDR3 amino acids: CSVVEGAYEQYF. CDR3 nucleotides: TGCAGCGTTGTTGAGGGAGCCTACGAGCAGTACTTC.

The V call is TRBV4-3, the J call TRBJ2-3; D is perhaps TRBD1 (6 bases). Trimming left V 1 base short and J 0 bases short, with 8 bases between. Germline V gene data show CDR1 as LGHNA and CDR2 as YSLEER. This CDR3 is 15 amino acids long. The CDR3 DNA reads as TGCGCCAGCAGCCAAGCAGACAGGAGCACAGATACGCAGTATTTT. Encoded protein: CASSQADRSTDTQYF.

This clonotype was seen many times. The chain links TRBV5-1 to TRBJ1-4, with D hard to call. The germline V gene encodes CDR1 SGHRS and CDR2 YFSETQ. The CDR3 has 15 residues. The V end lost 0 bases, the J end lost 5 bases, and 11 bases lay between the germline ends. The CDR3 sequence is CASSLASLENEKLFF. CDR3 nucleotides: TGCGCCAGCAGCTTGGCTTCTCTGGAGAATGAAAAACTGTTTTTT.

This clonotype was seen a handful of times. V is TRBV10-3 and J is TRBJ1-2, with a tentative D call TRBD1 (5 bases). The length of the CDR3 is 14 residues. Germline CDR1 is ENHRY and CDR2 is SYGVKD. Trimming took off 4 bases at V and 5 bases at J, with 14 bases between the two ends. The DNA of the CDR3 is TGTGCCATCAGTGTCGAGGGGAGTATGTATGGCTACACCTTC. This encodes CAISVEGSMYGYTF.

This clonotype came up once. This may be a read error: a much more frequent sequence differs by one nucleotide. J is TRBJ2-6 and V is TRBV5-1; 11 bases agree with TRBD1. The CDR3 is made up of 18 amino acids. Germline V gene sequence: CDR1 SGHRS, CDR2 YFSETQ. Trimming at V came to 1 base and at J to 4 bases, leaving 7 bases not matched to a gene. The CDR3 DNA sequence: TGCGCCAGCAGCTTGAGGACAGGGGGCCCGGGAGGGGCCAACGTCCTGACTTTC. This encodes CASSLRTGGPGGANVLTF.

This chain connects TRBV9 to TRBJ2-1; 7 bases are a match to TRBD2. V gave up 3 bases and J gave up 2 bases; unmatched junction bases: 5. This CDR3 has 15 amino acids. Germline CDR1 reads SGDLS; CDR2 reads YYNGEE. The CDR3 region has the DNA TGTGCCAGCAGCGATCGAGCGGGGCCCTACAATGAGCAGTTCTTC. This codes for CASSDRAGPYNEQFF.

The chain joins TRBV19 to TRBJ2-7; D tentatively fits TRBD1 or TRBD2 (6 bases each). Germline CDR1 is LNHDA and CDR2 is SQIVND (reference sequence). The length of the CDR3 is 14 residues. V shed 9 bases and J shed 2 bases, with 17 bases lying between them. The CDR3 here is CASSNHREAYEQYF. Here the CDR3 DNA reads TGTGCCAGCTCGAACCACAGGGAGGCCTACGAGCAGTACTTC.

V usage is TRBV6-2 or TRBV6-3 and J usage is TRBJ2-7; 11 bases are shared with TRBD2. V dropped 10 bases and J dropped 4; count of bases not matched to a gene: 6. Germline V CDR1 and CDR2: MNHEY, SVGEGT. The CDR3 runs 13 residues. In DNA, the CDR3 is TGTGCCACCTTAGCGGGAGGGCCGTACGAGCAGTACTTC. It yields the protein CATLAGGPYEQYF.

V is TRBV12-3 or TRBV12-4 and J is TRBJ2-5; 15 bases align to TRBD2. Unmatched junction bases numbered 5, after V lost 3 bases and J lost 6 bases. The CDR3 has 16 residues. The CDR3 DNA follows: TGTGCCAGCAGTTTGGGGACTAGCGGGGGGCTTAAGACCCAGTACTTC. Translating gives CASSLGTSGGLKTQYF.

The DNA of the CDR3 is TGCGCCAGCACCCTGAGCGCTAGCGGGGGGACTGAGCAGTTCTTC. This sequence encodes CASTLSASGGTEQFF. The chain recombines TRBV5-1 with TRBJ2-1; 11 nucleotides line up with TRBD2. From germline, CDR1 is SGHRS and CDR2 YFSETQ. The CDR3 is 15 amino acids. Unmatched junction bases numbered 11, after V lost 6 bases and J lost 9 bases. Full variable domain (missing parts from reference TRBV5-1 and TRBJ2-1): KAGVTQTPRYLIKTRGQQVTLSCSPISGHRSVSWYQQTPGQGLQFLFEYFSETQRNKGNFPGRFSGRQFSNSRSEMNVSTLELGDSALYLCASTLSASGGTEQFFGPGTRLTVL.

CDR3 nucleotide sequence: TGCAGTGCCAAAGGGGGGACTAGCGTTGCGACCCAGTACTTC. Encoded protein: CSAKGGTSVATQYF. The V call is TRBV20-1, the J call TRBJ2-5; TRBD2 matches at 10 bases. Germline lookup yields CDR1 DFQATT and CDR2 SNEGSKA (reference sequence). V lost 6 bases and J lost 7; bases outside the gene matches: 11. The CDR3 consists of 14 residues.

Worth noting for this clonotype: A much larger clonotype is one base distant, so this may be a read error. V and J are TRBV11-2 and TRBJ2-5; TRBD2 is a possible D gene (5 bases). This CDR3 is built from 15 residues. CDR1 and CDR2 (germline): SGHAT, FQNNGV. V lost 3 bases, J lost 9 bases, and 20 bases lay in between. CDR3 in amino acids: CASSFTAASPVAQYF. CDR3 coding DNA: TGTGCCAGCAGCTTCACAGCGGCGTCCCCAGTGGCCCAGTACTTC.

This clonotype was seen more than once but under ten times. V is TRBV4-1 and J is TRBJ1-4; D not certain. V was shortened by 11 bases and J by 5 bases, with 15 bases between the two germline ends. The CDR3 extends over 13 amino acids. Per germline, CDR1 MGHRA and CDR2 YSYEKL. The chain's CDR3 is CASGPLYNEKLFF. As DNA, the CDR3 is TGCGCCTCCGGCCCGTTGTACAATGAAAAACTGTTTTTT.

This chain joins TRBV5-1 and TRBJ1-6; a weak D match, TRBD1 (5 bases). Germline V gene sequence: CDR1 SGHRS, CDR2 YFSETQ. The CDR3 covers 11 residues. V lost 1 base, J lost 13 bases, and 6 bases lay in between. This CDR3 reads CASSLSGPLHF. The CDR3 bases are TGCGCCAGCAGCTTGTCAGGGCCCCTCCACTTT. The whole variable domain, filled in from reference TRBV5-1 and TRBJ1-6, reads KAGVTQTPRYLIKTRGQQVTLSCSPISGHRSVSWYQQTPGQGLQFLFEYFSETQRNKGNFPGRFSGRQFSNSRSEMNVSTLELGDSALYLCASSLSGPLHFGNGTRLTVT.

The chain employs TRBV12-3 or TRBV12-4 and TRBJ1-5; no clear D gene. Trimming shortened V by 6 bases and J by 6 bases, and 12 bases separated the two germline ends. This CDR3 contains 13 residues. The CDR3 region is CASSPRESQPQHF. The CDR3 DNA reads as TGTGCCAGCAGCCCAAGGGAGAGTCAGCCCCAGCATTTT.

CDR3 region: CASSVRTDSLYQATQYF. The CDR3 nucleotides are TGTGCCAGCAGTGTTCGGACGGACTCCCTGTATCAGGCTACGCAGTATTTT. This chain connects TRBV25-1 to TRBJ2-3; D is possibly TRBD2 (5 bases). The germline CDR1 and CDR2 sequences are MGHDK and SYGVNS. Trimming took 4 bases from V and 8 from J, leaving 25 bases between them. This CDR3 has 17 residues. The complete variable domain, with remaining parts taken from reference TRBV25-1 and TRBJ2-3, reads EADIYQTPRYLVIGTGKKITLECSQTMGHDKMYWYQQDPGMELHLIHYSYGVNSTEKGDLSSESTVSRIRTEHFPLTLESARPSHTSQYLCASSVRTDSLYQATQYFGPGTRLTVL.

This clonotype was seen at least ten times. J is TRBJ2-2 and V is TRBV6-1; TRBD1 might be the D (6 bases). The CDR3 sequence is 14 residues long. V dropped 6 bases and J dropped 5 bases, with 13 bases sitting between them. Germline V lookup: CDR1 MNHNS, CDR2 SASEGT. The CDR3 here is CASRGRGGTGELFF. CDR3 nucleotides: TGTGCCAGCAGGGGGAGAGGGGGAACCGGGGAGCTGTTTTTT.

At least ten counts were recorded for this clonotype. This chain uses TRBV29-1 with TRBJ1-5; 10 bases align to TRBD1. The CDR3 loop spans 12 amino acids. V dropped 6 bases and J dropped 6; count of bases not matched to a gene: 2. Germline CDR1 reads SQVTM; CDR2 reads ANQGSEA. The CDR3 DNA reads as TGCAGCGTAGGACAGGGGGGTCAGCCCCAGCATTTT. Translated: CSVGQGGQPQHF.

This clonotype came up many times. The chain combines TRBV9 with TRBJ2-3; TRBD2 matches 10 bases. This CDR3 region has 16 residues. Unmatched junction bases numbered 6, after V lost 3 bases and J lost 2 bases. Germline values: CDR1 SGDLS, CDR2 YYNGEE. CDR3 nucleotides: TGTGCCAGCAGCGCCTTAGCGGGAGGTACCACAGATACGCAGTATTTT. This codes for CASSALAGGTTDTQYF.

The chain is built from TRBV20-1 and TRBJ2-5; unclear D gene. In germline, CDR1 is DFQATT, CDR2 SNEGSKA (reference sequence). Trimming pared 6 bases from V and 3 bases from J, leaving 5 bases between. The CDR3 loop spans 10 amino acids. CDR3 nucleotides: TGCAGTGCAGAAGAAGAGACCCAGTACTTC. Protein sequence: CSAEEETQYF.

The chain carries TRBV7-6 and TRBJ1-1; D is unresolved. The CDR3 has 15 residues. Germline loops: CDR1 SGHVS, CDR2 FNYEAQ. V lost 5 bases and J 1 base, leaving 14 bases between the germline ends. The CDR3 region is CASSPAAGKNTEAFF. DNA for the CDR3: TGTGCCAGCAGCCCGGCGGCGGGGAAGAACACTGAAGCTTTCTTT.

This clonotype was picked up many times. The rearrangement links TRBV20-1 to TRBJ2-1, with 8 positions matching TRBD2. The CDR3 runs 13 residues. Germline V gives CDR1 DFQATT, CDR2 SNEGSKA (reference sequence). Trimming at V came to 6 bases and at J to 9 bases, leaving 10 bases not matched to a gene. CDR3 DNA sequence: TGCAGTGCACCCCCCGGCGGGAGGTCTGAGCAGTTCTTC. This codes for CSAPPGGRSEQFF.

The rearrangement uses TRBV2 and TRBJ1-3; 9 bases are a match to TRBD1. Losses at the gene ends were 3 bases for V and 2 bases for J; bases not matched to a gene: 14. Germline V gene lookup returns CDR1 SNHLY and CDR2 FYNNEI. The CDR3 length is 19 residues. The chain's CDR3 is CASSDPGRDRAIAGNTIYF. The CDR3, as DNA: TGTGCCAGCAGTGATCCGGGTCGGGACAGGGCCATTGCTGGAAACACCATATATTTT.

This clonotype was counted ten times or more. The CDR3 nucleotides read TGCGCCAGCAGCTTAGGCCCCGCCAATGAAAAACTGTTTTTT. Protein product: CASSLGPANEKLFF. The chain combines TRBV5-1 with TRBJ1-4; D ambiguous. CDR1 is SGHRS, CDR2 YFSETQ, per germline. Trimming left V 2 bases short and J 5 bases short, with 10 bases between. The CDR3 has 14 residues.

The table lists this clonotype with a few counts. The gene calls are TRBV12-3 or TRBV12-4 and TRBJ1-3, with D unresolved. The CDR3 covers 16 residues. Deletions cut 7 bases from V and 3 bases from J, with 19 bases between. This CDR3 is CASTKGPRGIGNTIYF. The DNA for the CDR3 is TGTGCCAGCACGAAAGGACCGCGTGGGATTGGAAACACCATATATTTT.